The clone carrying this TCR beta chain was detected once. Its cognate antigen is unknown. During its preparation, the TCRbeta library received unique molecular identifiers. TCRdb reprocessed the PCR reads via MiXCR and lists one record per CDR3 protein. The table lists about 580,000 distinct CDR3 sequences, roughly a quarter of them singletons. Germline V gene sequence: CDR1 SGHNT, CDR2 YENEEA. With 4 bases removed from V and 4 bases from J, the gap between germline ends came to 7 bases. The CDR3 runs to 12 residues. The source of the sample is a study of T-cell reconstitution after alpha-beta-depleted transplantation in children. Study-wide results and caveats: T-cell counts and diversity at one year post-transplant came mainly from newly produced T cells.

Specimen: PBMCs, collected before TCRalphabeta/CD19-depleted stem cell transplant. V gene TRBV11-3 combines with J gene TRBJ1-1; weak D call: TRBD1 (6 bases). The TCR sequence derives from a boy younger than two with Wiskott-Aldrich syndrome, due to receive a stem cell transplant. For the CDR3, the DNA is TGTGCCAGCAGCTCGGACAGCACTGAAGCTTTCTTT. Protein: CASSSDSTEAFF.